Sequencing of this T cell receptor beta chain was carried out in a study of T cell responses to AZD1222 COVID-19 vaccine (dated by TCRdb to the early 2020s). In terms of the full investigation: TCR sequencing covered more than 230 trial participants: approximately 200 given two doses of AZD1222 and 26 given two doses of MenACWY control vaccine. Trial participants were enrolled into age subgroups of 18-55, 56-69 and 70-plus years, which contained roughly 140, 27 and 60 TCR-sequenced participants, respectively. Study-wide findings and limitations: Vaccine-associated CD4 TCRs spanned the whole spike protein, with dominant responses in regions 160-218 and 743-854. Only five to seven AZD1222 recipients were SARS-CoV-2 seropositive at baseline, limiting conclusions about previously exposed vaccinees. Nearly half of unique spike-specific TCRs reportedly recognized epitopes outside regions mutated in the B.1.351 and B.1.1.7 variants. No day 14 peak-response samples were available, so repertoires were characterized only after the peak T cell response. Participants were mostly white British and included more females than males, and it was suggested by the authors that clonal diversity may have been underestimated. After two AZD1222 doses, spike-specific TCR breadth and depth were significantly higher than at day 0 and than in MenACWY recipients. The 56-69-year group was small, and its depth increase did not reach significance, likely because of low power.

The CDR3 regions of human TCRbeta chains were analyzed by immunosequencing. Processing in the source paper ran as follows. TCRs in the repertoires were compared against a reference library of SARS-CoV-2-specific TCRs that had been generated with the MIRA antigen-specificity platform. Breadth meant the fraction of unique TCRs that were SARS-CoV-2-associated, whereas depth meant the fraction of total T cells that were SARS-CoV-2-associated. Using the MIRA data, every spike-specific TCR was mapped to the spike region that the TCR reacted to and assigned to either a CD4 or a CD8 class. Log10-transformed breadth and depth values were compared by one-way ANOVA with Sidak's multiple comparisons tests. TCRdb took over this immuneACCESS table, retaining in-frame rearrangements with V and J assigned. Such tables are incomplete; in checked studies, under half of the missing clones stem from an unresolved V gene, and the remainder is unexplained. V, J and clone size are those of that table, while D and trimming were read from the DNA. Within this sample are 130,000 or so clones, with under 95% of them counted one time only. Roughly 7.6% of the sample is in the top ten clones.

In regard to this clone: The target of this receptor is not known. No qualities accompany the bases; no much larger clone lies one base away.

From cysteine to phenylalanine, the CDR3 is 18 amino acids long. The entry retains the CDR3 DNA only, 54 bases that are in frame from base 1. Looking up the germline V gene (reference sequence) yields CDR1 GTSNPN and CDR2 SVGIG. At the junction V is shortened by 0 bases and J by 4 bases; bases outside the gene matches: 18. Reading the label with the study, this specimen's time point is: about 28 days (+/-7) after the second vaccine dose. According to the study, the label for this sample's treatment or condition signals: meningococcal conjugate vaccine given as trial control. Samples from vaccinated people were obtained from the UK trials COV001 and COV002, which included a single-blind randomized controlled phase 2/3 trial of AZD1222 (ChAdOx1 nCoV-19) in healthy adults. For TCRbeta chain sequencing, PBMC samples from trial participants were taken at day 0 and at day 28 after the second dose.

This material consisted of peripheral blood, taken 28 days after the second dose of the MenACWY control vaccine. The receptor's source is an adult who received the MenACWY meningococcal vaccine as a control. The receptor chain draws on TRBV30 and TRBJ2-7; TRBD2 fits 7 bases in the junction. The nucleotides are TGTGCCTGGAGTGTACGGGGGGAGGATTGGTCTCTGGGGTACGAGCAGTACTTC. Translated, this gives CAWSVRGEDWSLGYEQYF.